These 18 T cell receptor beta chains came from one sample sequenced in a study of molecular identifiers for immune sequencing clone quantification. TCRdb re-called the PCR reads with MiXCR, one entry per CDR3 protein. The sample has about 640,000 distinct CDR3 sequences, just under 20% seen once. Sequenced material: naive CD8+ T cells from blood, with Jurkat cell RNA spiked in. Specified subset: FACS-sorted CD8+CD4-CCR7+CD45RA+ naive T cells. The receptors here all came from a human donor in good health. Some libraries in this study had Jurkat cell RNA spiked in.

J is TRBJ2-5 and V is TRBV15, with 7 bases aligning to TRBD1. CDR1 is LNHNV, CDR2 YYDKDF, per germline (reference sequence). The CDR3 covers 14 residues. V shed 8 bases and J 6 bases; nucleotides not matched to a gene: 12. CDR3 amino acids: CATEPGQRGQTQYF. The CDR3 region has the DNA TGTGCCACCGAACCGGGACAGAGGGGGCAGACCCAGTACTTC.

A few counts support this clonotype. The genes are TRBV5-1 and TRBJ2-1, with D hard to call. CDR3 length: 15 amino acids. CDR1 SGHRS and CDR2 YFSETQ come from the germline V gene. Trimming pared 2 bases from V and 0 bases from J, leaving 9 bases between. The CDR3 DNA reads TGCGCCAGCAGCTTTAACAGAGACTCCTACAATGAGCAGTTCTTC. This sequence encodes CASSFNRDSYNEQFF.

At least ten counts were recorded for this clonotype. The J gene is TRBJ2-2, the V gene TRBV6-5; no reliable D call. V was shortened by 2 bases and J by 3 bases, with 10 bases between the two germline ends. CDR1 is MNHEY and CDR2 is SVGAGI in the germline V gene. CDR3 length equals 15 residues. This CDR3 reads CASSYGLVDTGELFF. In DNA, the CDR3 is TGTGCCAGCAGTTACGGGCTGGTGGACACCGGGGAGCTGTTTTTT.

This clonotype appeared many times. J is TRBJ2-7 and V is TRBV4-3; 9 nucleotides match TRBD2. CDR3 size: 16 residues. V shed 0 bases, J shed 2 bases, and the junction held 5 bases outside the gene matches. Germline V gene data show CDR1 as LGHNA and CDR2 as YSLEER. Written as DNA, the CDR3 is TGCGCCAGCAGCCAAGAACGAGCGGGAGGACCCTACGAGCAGTACTTC. Amino acids: CASSQERAGGPYEQYF.

The rearrangement uses TRBV20-1 and TRBJ1-2, with D tentatively TRBD1 (5 bases). The CDR3 spans 11 residues. Germline CDR1 is DFQATT and CDR2 is SNEGSKA (reference sequence). The CDR3 region is CTEQADYGYTF. The CDR3 DNA reads as TGCACTGAACAGGCGGACTATGGCTACACCTTC.

On this clonotype: A much larger clone differs by one base, so this may be a read error. The V gene is TRBV10-3, the J gene TRBJ2-7; 10 bases are a match to TRBD2. The germline V gene has CDR1 ENHRY and CDR2 SYGVKD. The CDR3 runs 13 residues. CDR3: CATGQREGYGQYF. CDR3 sequence (DNA): TGTGCCACCGGCCAGCGGGAGGGGTACGGGCAGTACTTC.

This clonotype occurred many times. This chain joins TRBV7-9 and TRBJ2-5; TRBD1 matches 7 bases. V shed 5 bases and J 1 base; nucleotides not matched to a gene: 13. CDR1 SEHNR and CDR2 FQNEAQ come from the germline V gene (reference sequence). The CDR3 totals 17 residues. CDR3 nucleotides: TGTGCCAGCAGCCCCCGGCCAGGGGGTACCAGCCAAGAGACCCAGTACTTC. Translation gives CASSPRPGGTSQETQYF.

In its sample, this clonotype was seen many times. An end of the junction differs from the germline gene, which may be a read error. The chain has TRBV5-4 and TRBJ2-7; 8 bases fit TRBD1. This CDR3 region has 11 residues. Germline CDR1 is SGHNT and CDR2 is YYREEE (reference sequence). CDR3 sequence reads: CASSPDRVSDF. DNA of the CDR3: TGTGCCAGCAGCCCGGACAGGGTATCGGACTTC.

This clonotype has a count of ten or more. The V gene is TRBV7-2, the J gene TRBJ1-1; tentatively, D is TRBD1 (5 bases). This CDR3 is built from 13 residues. V lost 11 bases to trimming and J lost 4 bases, with 17 bases between them. In germline, CDR1 is SGHTA, CDR2 FQGNSA. This chain's CDR3 is CAFSQRGGTEAFF. In DNA, the CDR3 is TGTGCCTTCTCCCAGCGGGGGGGCACTGAAGCTTTCTTT.

This clonotype was seen ten or more times. Sequence at one end of the junction differs from germline and may be a read error. The chain links TRBV7-7 to TRBJ2-2, with D tentatively TRBD1 or TRBD2 (5 bases each). CDR3 size: 16 residues. Germline assignment: CDR1 SSHAT and CDR2 FNYEAQ (reference sequence). DNA for the CDR3: TGTGCTAGCAGCCCGGGACGGGGATTGATGACCGGGGAGCTGTTTTTT. Residues: CASSPGRGLMTGELFF.

This clonotype was counted a few times. V usage is TRBV10-3 and J usage is TRBJ2-1, with D unclear. The CDR3 length is 13 residues. Germline values: CDR1 ENHRY, CDR2 SYGVKD. Trimming left V 2 bases short and J 7 bases short, with 9 bases between. CDR3 loop: CAISEEVSNEQFF. In nucleotides, the CDR3 is TGTGCCATCAGTGAGGAGGTTTCTAATGAGCAGTTCTTC.

Notes on this clonotype: Here the CDR3 omits its conserved ending phenylalanine or tryptophan, so a read error is the likely source. The chain joins TRBV4-3 to TRBJ1-2; D is uncertain. This CDR3 has 15 amino acids. Trimming cost V 0 bases and J 5 bases, with 13 bases left between them. Germline V gives CDR1 LGHNA, CDR2 YSLEER. For the CDR3, the DNA is TGCGCCAGCAGCCAAGATAGGGTGGCCGGATATGGCTACACCCTC. Translation: CASSQDRVAGYGYTL.

V gene TRBV27 combines with J gene TRBJ2-7, with TRBD2 as a possible D gene (5 bases). CDR3 length: 14 residues. V was pared by 5 bases and J by 3 bases, with 14 bases between. In germline, CDR1 is MNHEY, CDR2 SMNVEV (reference sequence). The CDR3 reads CASSPREDLYEQYF. The CDR3 DNA sequence: TGTGCCAGCAGTCCCCGGGAAGATCTCTACGAGCAGTACTTC.

This clonotype has a handful of counts. CDR3 amino acids: CASSPGTGGGRANVLTF. The CDR3 region has the DNA TGTGCCAGCAGCCCCGGGACAGGGGGAGGCAGGGCCAACGTCCTGACTTTC. The chain couples TRBV11-2 to TRBJ2-6, with 11 positions matching TRBD1. The CDR3 consists of 17 residues. With 5 bases clipped from V and 5 bases from J, the junction kept 8 bases outside the gene matches. Germline assignment: CDR1 SGHAT and CDR2 FQNNGV. Full variable domain (outside the CDR3, taken from reference TRBV11-2 and TRBJ2-6): EAGVAQSPRYKIIEKRQSVAFWCNPISGHATLYWYQQILGQGPKLLIQFQNNGVVDDSQLPKDRFSAERLKGVDSTLKIQPAKLEDSAVYLCASSPGTGGGRANVLTFGAGSRLTVL.

This clonotype was seen a handful of times. The chain couples TRBV4-3 to TRBJ2-1, with TRBD1 matching 7 bases. The V gene end was trimmed by 0 bases and the J gene end by 6 bases; junction bases not matched to a gene: 5. The CDR3 runs to 15 residues. CDR1 LGHNA and CDR2 YSLEER come from the germline V gene. CDR3 region: CASSQDRKGANEQFF. CDR3 nucleotides: TGCGCCAGCAGCCAAGATCGAAAGGGGGCCAATGAGCAGTTCTTC.

This clonotype was detected many times. The chain is built from TRBV7-9 and TRBJ2-7; a weak D match, TRBD2 (6 bases). Trimming pared 5 bases from V and 2 bases from J, leaving 13 bases between. Germline CDR1 reads SEHNR; CDR2 reads FQNEAQ (reference sequence). This CDR3 comprises 14 residues. The CDR3 is CASSPRDSAYEQYF. The CDR3 DNA follows: TGTGCCAGCAGCCCCAGGGACTCTGCCTACGAGCAGTACTTC.

This clonotype was recorded at least ten times. Here the CDR3 DNA reads TGCAGTGCTAACCCGGGACAGGGGCTAATAGCCAAAAACATTCAGTACTTC. As protein: CSANPGQGLIAKNIQYF. The chain joins TRBV20-1 to TRBJ2-4; 10 positions agree with TRBD1. CDR1 DFQATT and CDR2 SNEGSKA come from the germline V gene (reference sequence). Losses at the gene ends were 4 bases for V and 0 bases for J; bases not matched to a gene: 9. The CDR3 sequence is 17 residues long.

Ten or more counts support this clonotype. The chain has TRBV13 and TRBJ2-5, with 10 bases lining up with TRBD2. V lost 4 bases to trimming and J lost 5 bases; unmatched junction nucleotides: 4. Per the germline V gene, CDR1 is PRHDT and CDR2 is FYEKMQ (reference sequence). There are 14 residues in the CDR3. The CDR3 loop reads CASSSRTSGETQYF. CDR3 nucleotide sequence: TGTGCCAGCAGCTCGCGGACTAGCGGCGAGACCCAGTACTTC.